The present T cell receptor beta chain was sequenced within a study of blood T cells in healthy people across ages. V gave up 4 bases and J gave up 8 bases, with 17 bases separating them. The CDR3 length is 14 residues. Looked up from germline, CDR1 is MDHEN and CDR2 is SYDVKM. Every donor gave 9 to 10 milliliters of peripheral blood. With a J-beta primer mix and a sample-barcoded 5' primer, a second PCR ran about 7 to 11 cycles. A 12-random-nucleotide template-switch adaptor tagged each cDNA molecule. Each single sample gave us at least 2.5 million CDR3-containing paired-end reads. From the 5' RACE reads, TCRdb called clonotypes with MiXCR, one entry per CDR3 protein. The sample lists roughly 1,500,000 distinct CDR3 sequences, approximately 40% seen once, with 7.9% in the top ten.

The chain has TRBV28 and TRBJ1-1; D uncertain. Sequenced input: blood. This TCR was recovered from a woman younger than 30 in good health. In DNA, the CDR3 is TGTGCCAGCAGTTCTCTACTAAGGACTGCAGAAGCTTTCTTT. Its protein product is CASSSLLRTAEAFF.